These 8 T cell receptor beta chains came from one sample sequenced in a study of blood T cell repertoires in COVID-19. The protocol was immunoSEQ multiplex PCR, while the TCRdb copy is restricted to in-frame clones and leaves out a portion. This repertoire shows around 300,000 clones, 88% found once; its top ten account for 2% to 2.5%. Sequencing was performed on PBMCs or T cells enriched from blood (not recorded which). The receptor source for this set is a woman in her fifties or sixties in a cohort exposed to, infected with or recovered from COVID-19 (not recorded which).

J is TRBJ1-5 and V is TRBV6-2 or TRBV6-3; TRBD1 matches at 7 bases. The CDR3 extends over 16 amino acids. J was trimmed by 4 bases and V by 0 bases; bases with no gene match: 6. The germline V gene has CDR1 MNHEY and CDR2 SVGEGT. The CDR3 nucleotides read TGTGCCAGCAGTTACTCGACAGGGCTACGTAATCAGCCCCAGCATTTT. Translation: CASSYSTGLRNQPQHF.

The chain uses TRBV2 and TRBJ1-5; 9 nucleotides line up with TRBD1. Germline V gene lookup returns CDR1 SNHLY and CDR2 FYNNEI. With 8 bases clipped from V and 2 bases from J, the junction kept 4 bases outside the gene matches. This CDR3 has 14 residues. This chain's CDR3 is CASARDRGNQPQHF. DNA for the CDR3: TGTGCCAGCGCACGGGACAGGGGCAATCAGCCCCAGCATTTT.

The chain uses TRBV5-1 and TRBJ1-1; D may be TRBD1 (6 bases). The ends were cut back, 0 bases at V and 7 bases at J, with 13 bases in the middle. The CDR3 runs 14 residues. Germline V CDR1 and CDR2: SGHRS, YFSETQ. CDR3 sequence (DNA): TGCGCCAGCAGCTTGGGGGGGCCGAAGGGTGAAGCTTTCTTT. This gives the protein CASSLGGPKGEAFF.

The rearrangement joins TRBV5-1 to TRBJ2-2, with D unclear. Between the trimmed V and J ends, which lost 2 bases and 5 bases, there was a span of 4 bases. Germline lookup yields CDR1 SGHRS and CDR2 YFSETQ. The CDR3 totals 12 residues. CDR3 in DNA: TGCGCCAGCAGCTTCATGACCGGGGAGCTGTTTTTT. The encoded protein is CASSFMTGELFF.

The chain combines TRBV2 with TRBJ2-5; a weak D match, TRBD1 (6 bases). The V end was cut by 4 bases, the J end by 4 bases, with 10 bases between. Germline CDR1 and CDR2: SNHLY and FYNNEI. The CDR3 loop spans 13 amino acids. CDR3 sequence (DNA): TGTGCCAGCAGTGCCCAGGGGCTAGAGACCCAGTACTTC. Protein product: CASSAQGLETQYF.

The DNA for the CDR3 is TGTGCCAGCAGTTACCAGACTAGCGGGAGAGGGGAGCTGTTTTTT. This sequence encodes CASSYQTSGRGELFF. The rearrangement uses TRBV6-5 and TRBJ2-2; TRBD2 matches at 12 bases. Germline CDR1 reads MNHEY; CDR2 reads SVGAGI. This CDR3 has 15 residues. The V and J ends lost 2 bases and 8 bases, in that order; junction bases with no gene match: 3.

This sequence joins TRBV7-2 and TRBJ2-3; 10 nucleotides match TRBD1. The CDR3 totals 15 residues. J was trimmed by 4 bases and V by 3 bases; bases with no gene match: 4. Germline CDR1 and CDR2: SGHTA and FQGNSA. For the CDR3, the DNA is TGTGCCAGCAGCTTCGGGACAGGGGTTTCAGATACGCAGTATTTT. Amino acid sequence: CASSFGTGVSDTQYF.

V and J are TRBV19 and TRBJ1-1; tentative D call: TRBD1 (5 bases). The germline V gene has CDR1 LNHDA and CDR2 SQIVND (reference sequence). The CDR3 is 13 residues long. V was shortened by 5 bases and J by 1 base, with 8 bases between the two germline ends. CDR3 nucleotide sequence: TGTGCCAGTAGTCGGACAAGGAACACTGAAGCTTTCTTT. Residues: CASSRTRNTEAFF.